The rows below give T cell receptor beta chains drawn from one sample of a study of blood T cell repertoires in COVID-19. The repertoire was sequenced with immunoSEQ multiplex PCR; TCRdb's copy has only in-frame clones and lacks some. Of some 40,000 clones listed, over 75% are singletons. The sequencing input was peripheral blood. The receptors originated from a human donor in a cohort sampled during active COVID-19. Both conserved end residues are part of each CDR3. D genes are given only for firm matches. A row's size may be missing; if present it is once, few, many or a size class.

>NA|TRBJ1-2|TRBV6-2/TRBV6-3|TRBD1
CASSRTGSDGYTF
TGTGCCAGCAGCAGGACAGGGTCGGACGGCTACACCTTC
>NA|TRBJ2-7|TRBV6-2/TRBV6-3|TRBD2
CASSAPGLAGYEQYF
TGTGCCAGCAGCGCCCCGGGACTAGCTGGATACGAGCAGTACTTC
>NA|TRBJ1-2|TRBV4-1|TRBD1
CASSQDATGWIYGYTF
TGCGCCAGCAGCCAAGACGCGACAGGGTGGATCTATGGCTACACCTTC
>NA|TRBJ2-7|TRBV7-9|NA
CASSLRGREDYEQYF
TGTGCCAGCAGCTTAAGGGGCAGGGAGGACTACGAGCAGTACTTC
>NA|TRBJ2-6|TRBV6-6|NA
CASSAQGTGANVLTF
TGTGCCAGCAGTGCCCAGGGTACTGGGGCCAACGTCCTGACTTTC
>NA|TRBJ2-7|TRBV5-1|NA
CASSSGLRHSYEQYF
TGCGCCAGCAGCTCTGGGCTCCGACACTCCTACGAGCAGTACTTC
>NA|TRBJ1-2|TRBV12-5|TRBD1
CASARDSPRMNYGYTF
TGTGCTAGTGCCCGGGACAGCCCACGAATGAACTATGGCTACACCTTC
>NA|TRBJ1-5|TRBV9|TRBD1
CASSLGQGQPQHF
TGTGCCAGCAGCCTAGGACAGGGTCAGCCCCAGCATTTT
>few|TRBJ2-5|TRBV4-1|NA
CASSPELIQETQYF
TGCGCCAGCAGCCCGGAGCTGATCCAAGAGACCCAGTACTTC
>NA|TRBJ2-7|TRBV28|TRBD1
CASRPGQGSFYEQYF
TGTGCCAGCAGGCCGGGACAGGGGTCTTTCTACGAGCAGTACTTC
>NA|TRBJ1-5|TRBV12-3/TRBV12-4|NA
CASQTRGQPQHF
TGTGCCAGTCAGACCAGGGGTCAGCCCCAGCATTTT
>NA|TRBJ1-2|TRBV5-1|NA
CASSPRGFDYGYTF
TGCGCCAGCAGCCCTCGGGGTTTTGACTATGGCTACACCTTC
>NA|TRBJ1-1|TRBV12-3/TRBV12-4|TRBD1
CASSTDRVTEAFF
TGTGCCAGCAGTACCGACAGGGTCACTGAAGCTTTCTTT
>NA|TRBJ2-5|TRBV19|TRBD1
CASSRASGGEETQYF
TGTGCCAGTAGCAGGGCCTCAGGGGGCGAAGAGACCCAGTACTTC
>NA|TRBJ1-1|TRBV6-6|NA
CASSYSDRMNTEAFF
TGTGCCAGCAGTTACTCGGACAGAATGAACACTGAAGCTTTCTTT
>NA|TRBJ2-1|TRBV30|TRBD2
CAWSTGLAYNEQFF
TGTGCCTGGTCCACAGGACTAGCCTACAATGAGCAGTTCTTC
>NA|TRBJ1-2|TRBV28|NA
CASSPDTYGYTF
TGTGCCAGCAGTCCAGACACCTATGGCTACACCTTC
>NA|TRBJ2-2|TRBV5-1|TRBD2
CASSLTSGSDTGELFF
TGCGCCAGCAGTCTTACTAGCGGGAGTGACACCGGGGAGCTGTTTTTT
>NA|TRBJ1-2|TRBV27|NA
CASSSGQNYGYTF
TGTGCCAGCAGTTCAGGACAGAACTATGGCTACACCTTC
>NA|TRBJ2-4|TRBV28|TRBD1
CASSLFGQGSGNIQYF
TGTGCCAGCAGTTTATTCGGACAGGGGTCGGGAAACATTCAGTACTTC
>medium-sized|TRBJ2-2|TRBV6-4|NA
CASSRQGGTTGELFF
TGTGCCAGCAGTCGACAGGGAGGTACCACCGGGGAGCTGTTTTTT
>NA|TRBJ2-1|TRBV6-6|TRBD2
CASSYSGANNEQFF
TGTGCCAGCAGTTACAGCGGGGCCAACAATGAGCAGTTCTTC
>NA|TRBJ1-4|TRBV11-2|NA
CASSLIRTAEKLFF
TGTGCCAGCAGCTTAATCCGGACTGCTGAAAAACTGTTTTTT
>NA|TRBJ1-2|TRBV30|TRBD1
CAWSVGTDFYGYTF
TGTGCCTGGAGTGTTGGGACAGATTTCTATGGCTACACCTTC
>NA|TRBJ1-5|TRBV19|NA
CASRKGRNQPQHF
TGTGCCAGCAGGAAGGGGAGGAATCAGCCCCAGCATTTT
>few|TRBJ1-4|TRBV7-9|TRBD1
CASSRTGEGEKLFF
TGTGCCAGCAGTCGGACAGGGGAGGGTGAAAAACTGTTTTTT
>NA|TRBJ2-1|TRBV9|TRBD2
CASSRRPGRGGPGNEQFF
TGTGCCAGCAGCCGAAGACCGGGTCGGGGGGGCCCGGGAAATGAGCAGTTCTTC
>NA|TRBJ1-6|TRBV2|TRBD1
CASRGTGYNSPLHF
TGTGCCAGCAGGGGGACAGGGTACAATTCACCCCTCCACTTT
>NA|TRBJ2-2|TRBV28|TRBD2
CASSFRGGTVTGELFF
TGTGCCAGCAGTTTTCGGGGGGGAACGGTCACCGGGGAGCTGTTTTTT
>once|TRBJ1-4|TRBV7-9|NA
CASSLSPRIATNEKLFF
TGTGCCAGCAGCTTAAGTCCGCGTATTGCAACTAATGAAAAACTGTTTTTT
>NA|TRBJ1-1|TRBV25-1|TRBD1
CASRKQGGTEAFF
TGTGCCAGCAGGAAACAGGGGGGCACTGAAGCTTTCTTT
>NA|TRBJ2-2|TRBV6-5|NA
CASSYFGRAGELFF
TGTGCCAGCAGTTACTTTGGCAGGGCCGGGGAGCTGTTTTTT
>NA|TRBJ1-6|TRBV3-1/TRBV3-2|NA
CASNQRGGGSPLHF
TGTGCCAGCAACCAAAGGGGTGGGGGCTCACCCCTCCACTTT
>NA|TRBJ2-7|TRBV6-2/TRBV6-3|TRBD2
CASSYPAGGRFEQYF
TGTGCCAGCAGTTACCCAGCGGGGGGCCGATTCGAGCAGTACTTC
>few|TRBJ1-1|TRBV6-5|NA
CASSYFGRGKNTEAFF
TGTGCCAGCAGTTACTTCGGCAGGGGTAAGAACACTGAAGCTTTCTTT
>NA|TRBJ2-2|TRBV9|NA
CASSPYSGQNTGELFF
TGTGCCAGCAGCCCATACTCTGGTCAGAACACCGGGGAGCTGTTTTTT
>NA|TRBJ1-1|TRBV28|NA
CASSSGGLNTEAFF
TGTGCCAGCAGTTCGGGGGGGTTGAACACTGAAGCTTTCTTT
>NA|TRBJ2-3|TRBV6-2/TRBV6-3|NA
CASSPQGADTQYF
TGTGCCAGCAGTCCACAGGGTGCGGATACGCAGTATTTT
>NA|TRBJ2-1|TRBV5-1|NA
CASRRGEGRGEQFF
TGCGCCAGCAGAAGGGGTGAGGGGCGGGGTGAGCAGTTCTTC
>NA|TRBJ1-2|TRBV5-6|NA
CASSFGTKTNYGYTF
TGTGCCAGCAGCTTCGGGACAAAGACTAACTATGGCTACACCTTC
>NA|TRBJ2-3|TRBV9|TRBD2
CASSGSGGAVGTDTQYF
TGTGCCAGCAGCGGTAGCGGGGGGGCTGTCGGAACAGATACGCAGTATTTT
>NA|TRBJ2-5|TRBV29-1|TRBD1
CSVEGRDRVRETQYF
TGCAGCGTTGAAGGTCGGGACAGGGTTCGAGAGACCCAGTACTTC
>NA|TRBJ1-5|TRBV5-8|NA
CASSQELSDQPQHF
TGTGCCAGCAGCCAGGAACTTAGTGATCAGCCCCAGCATTTT
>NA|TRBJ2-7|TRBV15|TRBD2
CATSRDPSGAYEQYF
TGTGCCACCAGCAGAGATCCAAGCGGGGCCTACGAGCAGTACTTC
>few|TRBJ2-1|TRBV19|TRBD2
CASSLPGLAGAEQFF
TGTGCCAGTAGTTTACCGGGACTAGCGGGAGCTGAGCAGTTCTTC
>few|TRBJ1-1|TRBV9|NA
CASSVAAGGQAFF
TGTGCCAGCAGCGTAGCGGCAGGCGGGCAGGCTTTCTTT
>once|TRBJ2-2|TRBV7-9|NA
CASSLVGPGDGELFF
TGTGCCAGCAGCTTAGTCGGCCCAGGGGACGGGGAGCTGTTTTTT
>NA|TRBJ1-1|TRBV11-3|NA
CASSYGGGAGTEAFF
TGTGCCAGCAGCTATGGCGGGGGGGCAGGCACTGAAGCTTTCTTT
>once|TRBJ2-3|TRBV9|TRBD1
CASSRDRQLGTDTQYF
TGTGCCAGCAGCCGGGACAGACAGTTGGGCACAGATACGCAGTATTTT
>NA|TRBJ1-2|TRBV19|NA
CASSPAGRELYGYTF
TGTGCCAGTAGTCCGGCGGGGAGAGAACTCTATGGCTACACCTTC
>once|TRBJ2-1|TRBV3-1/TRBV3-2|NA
CASSHPLADEQFF
TGTGCCAGCAGCCACCCCTTAGCGGATGAGCAGTTCTTC
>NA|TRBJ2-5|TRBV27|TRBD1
CASSRQGIGETQYF
TGTGCCAGCAGCCGACAGGGTATTGGAGAGACCCAGTACTTC
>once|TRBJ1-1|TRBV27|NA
CASSFSRNYDTEAFF
TGTGCCAGCAGTTTCTCTCGTAACTATGACACTGAAGCTTTCTTT
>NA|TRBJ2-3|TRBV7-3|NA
CASSLTRTNMDTQYF
TGTGCCAGCAGCTTAACCCGAACAAATATGGATACGCAGTATTTT
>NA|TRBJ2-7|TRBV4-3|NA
CASSQDATAYEQYF
TGCGCCAGCAGCCAAGACGCCACAGCCTACGAGCAGTACTTC